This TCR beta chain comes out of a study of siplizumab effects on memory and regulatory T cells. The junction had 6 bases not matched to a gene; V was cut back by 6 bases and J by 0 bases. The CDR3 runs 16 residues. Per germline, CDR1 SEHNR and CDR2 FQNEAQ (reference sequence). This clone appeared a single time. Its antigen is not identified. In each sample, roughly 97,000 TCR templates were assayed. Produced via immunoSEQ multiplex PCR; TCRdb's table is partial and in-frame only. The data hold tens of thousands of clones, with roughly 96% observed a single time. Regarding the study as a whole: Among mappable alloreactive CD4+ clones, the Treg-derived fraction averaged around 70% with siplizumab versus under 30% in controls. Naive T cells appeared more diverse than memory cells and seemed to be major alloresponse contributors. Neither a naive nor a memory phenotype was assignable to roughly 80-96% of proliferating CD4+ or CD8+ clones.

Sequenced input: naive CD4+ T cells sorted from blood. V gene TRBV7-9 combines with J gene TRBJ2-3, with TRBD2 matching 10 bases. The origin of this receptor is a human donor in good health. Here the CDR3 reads CASRLAGTTSTDTQYF. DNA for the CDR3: TGTGCCAGCAGACTAGCGGGGACTACTAGCACAGATACGCAGTATTTT.